This T cell receptor beta chain was recorded in a study of blood T cell repertoires in COVID-19. Sequenced by immunoSEQ multiplex PCR; TCRdb stores in-frame clones only, minus some. The sample lists 160,000 or so clones, 88% seen once, with more than 6.5% in the top ten. The CDR3 loop spans 16 amino acids. Between the trimmed V and J ends, which lost 4 bases and 1 base, there was a span of 14 bases. CDR1 is LGHDT, CDR2 YNNKEL, per germline (reference sequence). Across under 25 US areas, participants ranged in age from about 18 to 90 years. Each participant's cohort was designated according to participant-reported clinical history.

The origin of this receptor is a woman in her fifties or sixties who had recovered from COVID-19. The chain recombines TRBV3-1 (or the pseudogene TRBV3-2) with TRBJ1-3; D call uncertain. Sequencing was done on a sample of PBMCs or T cells enriched from blood (not recorded which). DNA for the CDR3: TGTGCCAGCAGCCGAGCCGCCCCGGGATCTGGAAACACCATATATTTT. Amino acid sequence: CASSRAAPGSGNTIYF.